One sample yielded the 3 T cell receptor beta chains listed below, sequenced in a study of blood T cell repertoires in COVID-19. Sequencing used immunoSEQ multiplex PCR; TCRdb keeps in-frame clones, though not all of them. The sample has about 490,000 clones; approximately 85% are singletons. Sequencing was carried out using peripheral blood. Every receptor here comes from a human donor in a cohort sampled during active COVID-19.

For the CDR3, the DNA is TGTGCCAGCAGCCAAGGTCGGGGTCGGGGAGACGGCACCGGGGAGCTGTTTTTT. It is translated as CASSQGRGRGDGTGELFF. The chain combines TRBV4-2 with TRBJ2-2; TRBD2 might be the D (5 bases). V lost 1 base, J lost 4 bases, and 19 bases lay in between. Germline-derived CDR1 and CDR2 are LGHNA and YNFKEQ. This CDR3 spans 18 amino acids.

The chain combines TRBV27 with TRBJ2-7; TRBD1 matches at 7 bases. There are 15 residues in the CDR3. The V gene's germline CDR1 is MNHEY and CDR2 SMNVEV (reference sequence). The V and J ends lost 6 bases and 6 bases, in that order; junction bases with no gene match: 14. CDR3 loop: CASSSLGQFGPEQYF. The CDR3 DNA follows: TGTGCCAGCAGCTCCCTGGGACAGTTCGGGCCCGAGCAGTACTTC.

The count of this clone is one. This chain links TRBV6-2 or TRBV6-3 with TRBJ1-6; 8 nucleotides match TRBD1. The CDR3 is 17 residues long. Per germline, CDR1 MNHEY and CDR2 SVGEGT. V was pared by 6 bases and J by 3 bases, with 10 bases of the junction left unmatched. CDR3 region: CASSGQGRANYNSPLHF. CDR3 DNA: TGTGCCAGCAGCGGACAGGGAAGGGCAAACTATAATTCACCCCTCCACTTT.